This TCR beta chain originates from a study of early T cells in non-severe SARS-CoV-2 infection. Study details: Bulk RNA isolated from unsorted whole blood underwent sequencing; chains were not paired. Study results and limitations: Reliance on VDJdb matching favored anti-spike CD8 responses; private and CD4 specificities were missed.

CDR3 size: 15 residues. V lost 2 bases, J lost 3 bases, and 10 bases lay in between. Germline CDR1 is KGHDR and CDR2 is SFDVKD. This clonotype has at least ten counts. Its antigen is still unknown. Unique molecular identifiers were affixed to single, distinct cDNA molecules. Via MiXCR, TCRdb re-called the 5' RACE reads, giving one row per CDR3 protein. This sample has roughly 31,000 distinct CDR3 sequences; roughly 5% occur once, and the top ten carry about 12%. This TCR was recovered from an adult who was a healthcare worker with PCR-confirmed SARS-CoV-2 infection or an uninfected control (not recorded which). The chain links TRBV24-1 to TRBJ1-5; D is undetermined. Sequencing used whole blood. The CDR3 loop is CATSDSGVNNQPQHF. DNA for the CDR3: TGTGCCACCAGTGATTCCGGGGTGAACAATCAGCCCCAGCATTTT.